The clone carrying this TCR beta chain was recorded at least ten times. Its specificity is unknown. Hyperthyroidism patients had new diagnoses, durations under 2 months, and ages of 18 to 65. Among the exclusions were patients with other autoimmune diseases, uncontrolled infections, pregnancy or lactation. The TCR beta CDR3 regions underwent amplification from RNA transcripts. The authors performed first-round RT-PCR with HTBI primers and then a second-round multiplex PCR. TCRdb called the multiplex PCR reads again in MiXCR, with one record for every CDR3 protein. The table has some 1.1 million distinct CDR3 sequences, less than 45% seen once. This entry is derived from a study of Graves' ophthalmopathy and Graves' hyperthyroidism. Points from the study as a whole: Ophthalmopathy progression prediction by the model yielded a sensitivity of about 70% and a specificity of 72.22%.

The V gene lost 2 bases and the J gene lost 12 bases, with 13 bases spanning the gap. The CDR3 is 12 residues long. Germline CDR1 and CDR2: SEHNR and FQNEAQ (reference sequence). The chain links TRBV7-9 to TRBJ1-1; D might be TRBD1 (5 bases). Sequences were obtained from peripheral blood or thyroid tissue (not recorded which). The sequence came from an adult man with Graves' hyperthyroidism. CDR3 sequence reads: CASSLNERGTFF. DNA of the CDR3: TGTGCCAGCAGCTTAAATGAGAGGGGAACTTTCTTT.